This T cell receptor (beta chain) came from a study of regulatory T cells in long-lasting Graves disease. Across the whole study: Persistence in Graves' disease denoted antithyroid drug use beyond 5 years alongside positive TSH receptor antibodies.

Arm-PCR of CDR3 regions and iRepertoire HTBI primers were the basis on which TCR beta libraries were built. TCRdb redid the calling of the multiplex PCR reads with MiXCR, one entry per CDR3 protein. The sample lists about 470,000 distinct CDR3 sequences, more than 20% occurring once. Described time point: persistent/refractory GD, antithyroid drugs over 5 years with positive TRAb. RNA isolated from PBMCs was used to make the TCR library. EDTA tubes collected 9 to 9.5 milliliters of peripheral blood. This clonotype has a count of ten or more. The antigen is undetermined. CDR3 length: 12 amino acids. The germline V gene encodes CDR1 LNHNV and CDR2 YYDKDF (reference sequence). V lost 4 bases, J lost 6 bases, and 1 base stayed unmatched. General study findings and limits: Favored usage of TRBV28, TRBJ1-2 and TRBJ2-5 was recorded in persistent disease.

The material was peripheral blood mononuclear cells (PBMCs), obtained when the disease was refractory, from a patient treated with antithyroid drugs. This rearrangement joins TRBV15 to TRBJ2-7; TRBD1 aligns across 9 bases. The clonotype comes from a female donor with Graves disease. CDR3 coding DNA: TGTGCCACCAGCAAGACAGGGGGCGAGCAGTACTTC. It is translated as CATSKTGGEQYF.